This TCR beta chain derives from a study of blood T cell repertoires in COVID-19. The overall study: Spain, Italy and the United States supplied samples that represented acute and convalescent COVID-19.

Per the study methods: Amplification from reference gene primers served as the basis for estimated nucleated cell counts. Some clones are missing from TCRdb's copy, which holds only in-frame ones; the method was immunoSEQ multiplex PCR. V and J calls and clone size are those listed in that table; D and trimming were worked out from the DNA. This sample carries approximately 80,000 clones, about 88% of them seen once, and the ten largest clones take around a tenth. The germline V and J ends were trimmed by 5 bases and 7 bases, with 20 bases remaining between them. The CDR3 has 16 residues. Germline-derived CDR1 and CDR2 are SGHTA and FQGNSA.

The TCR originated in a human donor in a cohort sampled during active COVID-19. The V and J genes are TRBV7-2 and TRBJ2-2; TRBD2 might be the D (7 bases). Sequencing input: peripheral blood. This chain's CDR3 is CASSRFGGPRSGELFF. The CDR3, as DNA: TGTGCCAGCAGCCGTTTCGGGGGGCCGAGGAGCGGGGAGCTGTTTTTT.